This T cell receptor beta chain was observed in a study of shared clonotypes between healthy human individuals. General study findings and limits: Though the depth was large, rarefaction showed that sorted-subset sequencing was incomplete.

Germline V lookup: CDR1 MNHEY, CDR2 SVGAGI. Trimming took 2 bases from V and 1 from J; bases not matched to a gene: 0. The CDR3 runs to 15 residues. Naive CD8 cells lacked CD45RO and underwent positive selection for CCR7, leaving out terminally differentiated effector memory CD45RA+ cells. The assay was carried out at the deep level. TCRdb's table, derived via immunoSEQ multiplex PCR, lists solely in-frame clones and lacks some. Of roughly 590,000 clones in the sample, around 95% were seen once. This clone appeared once. Its antigen is currently unknown. The chain recombines TRBV6-5 with TRBJ2-3, with 10 bases aligning to TRBD2. The sequence derives from a woman between 25 and 40 years old in good health. The specimen sequenced was naive CD8+ T cells sorted from blood. CDR3 region: CASSYGTSGTDTQYF. The CDR3, as DNA: TGTGCCAGCAGTTACGGGACTAGCGGCACAGATACGCAGTATTTT.